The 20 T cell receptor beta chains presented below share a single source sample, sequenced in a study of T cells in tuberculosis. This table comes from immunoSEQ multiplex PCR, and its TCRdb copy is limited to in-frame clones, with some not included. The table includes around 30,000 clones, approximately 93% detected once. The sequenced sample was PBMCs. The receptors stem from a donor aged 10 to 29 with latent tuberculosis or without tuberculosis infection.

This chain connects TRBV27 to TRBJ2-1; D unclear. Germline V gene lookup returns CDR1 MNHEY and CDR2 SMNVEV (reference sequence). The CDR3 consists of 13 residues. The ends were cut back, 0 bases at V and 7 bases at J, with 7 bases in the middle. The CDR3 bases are TGTGCCAGCAGTTTATCGACACGAAATGAGCAGTTCTTC. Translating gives CASSLSTRNEQFF.

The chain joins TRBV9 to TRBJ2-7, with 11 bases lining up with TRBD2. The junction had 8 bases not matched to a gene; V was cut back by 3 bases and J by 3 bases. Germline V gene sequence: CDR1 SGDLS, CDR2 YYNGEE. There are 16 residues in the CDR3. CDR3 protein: CASSGHSSGGFYEQYF. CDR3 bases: TGTGCCAGCAGCGGCCACTCTAGCGGGGGGTTCTACGAGCAGTACTTC.

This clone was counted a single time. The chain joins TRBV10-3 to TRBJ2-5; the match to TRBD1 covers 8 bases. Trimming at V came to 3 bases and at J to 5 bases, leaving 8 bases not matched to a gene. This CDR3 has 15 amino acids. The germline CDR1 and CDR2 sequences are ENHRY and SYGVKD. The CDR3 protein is CAISEGTGEVETQYF. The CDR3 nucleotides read TGTGCCATCAGTGAAGGGACAGGCGAGGTGGAGACCCAGTACTTC.

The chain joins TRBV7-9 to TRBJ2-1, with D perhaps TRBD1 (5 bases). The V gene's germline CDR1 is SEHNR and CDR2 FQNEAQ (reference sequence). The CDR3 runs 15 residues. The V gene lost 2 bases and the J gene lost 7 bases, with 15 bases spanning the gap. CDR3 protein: CASSLLQLRGNEQFF. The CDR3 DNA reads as TGTGCCAGCAGCTTACTTCAGCTAAGGGGTAATGAGCAGTTCTTC.

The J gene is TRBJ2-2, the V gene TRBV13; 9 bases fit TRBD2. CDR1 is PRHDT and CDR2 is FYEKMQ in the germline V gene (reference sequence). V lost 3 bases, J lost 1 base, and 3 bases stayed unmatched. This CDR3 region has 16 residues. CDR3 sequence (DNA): TGTGCCAGCAGCTTTAGCGGGAGTAGGAACACCGGGGAGCTGTTTTTT. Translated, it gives CASSFSGSRNTGELFF.

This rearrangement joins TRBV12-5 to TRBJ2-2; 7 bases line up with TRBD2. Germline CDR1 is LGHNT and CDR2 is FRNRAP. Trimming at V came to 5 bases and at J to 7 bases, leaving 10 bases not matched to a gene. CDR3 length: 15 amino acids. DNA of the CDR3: TGTGCTAGTGGTCTTGGGACTACTCAATTCGGGGAGCTGTTTTTT. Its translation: CASGLGTTQFGELFF. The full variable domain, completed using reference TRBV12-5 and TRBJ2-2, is DARVTQTPRHKVTEMGQEVTMRCQPILGHNTVFWYRQTMMQGLELLAYFRNRAPLDDSGMPKDRFSAEMPDATLATLKIQPSEPRDSAVYFCASGLGTTQFGELFFGEGSRLTVL.

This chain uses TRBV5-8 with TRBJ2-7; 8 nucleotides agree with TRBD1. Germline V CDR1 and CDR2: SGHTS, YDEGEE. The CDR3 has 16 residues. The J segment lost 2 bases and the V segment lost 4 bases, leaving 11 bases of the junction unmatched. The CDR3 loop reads CASSLSSDRVTYEQYF. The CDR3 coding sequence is TGTGCCAGCAGCCTCTCATCGGACAGGGTTACCTACGAGCAGTACTTC.

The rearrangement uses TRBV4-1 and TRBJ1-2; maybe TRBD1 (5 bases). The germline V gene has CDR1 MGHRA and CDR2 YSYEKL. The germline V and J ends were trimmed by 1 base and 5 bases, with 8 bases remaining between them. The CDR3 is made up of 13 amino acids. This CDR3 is CASSQAGLYGYTF. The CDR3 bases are TGCGCCAGCAGCCAAGCAGGGCTTTATGGCTACACCTTC.

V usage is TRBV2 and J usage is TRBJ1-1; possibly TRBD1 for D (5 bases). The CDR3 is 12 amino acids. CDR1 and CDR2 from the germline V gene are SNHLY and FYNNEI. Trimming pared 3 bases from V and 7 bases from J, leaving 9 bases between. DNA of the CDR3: TGTGCCAGCAGTGATGACAGCCTTGAAGCTTTCTTT. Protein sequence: CASSDDSLEAFF.

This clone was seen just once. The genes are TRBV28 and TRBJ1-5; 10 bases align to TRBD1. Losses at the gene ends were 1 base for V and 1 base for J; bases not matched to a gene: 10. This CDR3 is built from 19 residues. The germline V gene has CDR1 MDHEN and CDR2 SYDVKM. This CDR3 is CASSLLSGTGEGSNQPQHF. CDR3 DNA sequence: TGTGCCAGCAGTTTATTAAGTGGGACAGGGGAAGGAAGCAATCAGCCCCAGCATTTT.

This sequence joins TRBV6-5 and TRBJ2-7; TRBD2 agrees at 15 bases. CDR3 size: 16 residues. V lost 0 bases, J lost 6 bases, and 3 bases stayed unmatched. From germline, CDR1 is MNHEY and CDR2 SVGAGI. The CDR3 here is CASSYSGLAGGTEQYF. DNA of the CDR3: TGTGCCAGCAGTTACTCTGGACTAGCGGGAGGGACCGAGCAGTACTTC.

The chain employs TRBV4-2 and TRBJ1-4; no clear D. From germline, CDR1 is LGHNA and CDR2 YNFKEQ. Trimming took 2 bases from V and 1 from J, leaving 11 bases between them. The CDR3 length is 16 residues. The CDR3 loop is CASSQSHSGTNEKLFF. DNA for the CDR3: TGTGCCAGCAGCCAATCTCATTCAGGAACTAATGAAAAACTGTTTTTT.

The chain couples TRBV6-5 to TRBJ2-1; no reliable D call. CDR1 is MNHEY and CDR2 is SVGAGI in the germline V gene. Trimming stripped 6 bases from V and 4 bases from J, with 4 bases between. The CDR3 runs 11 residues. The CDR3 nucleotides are TGTGCCAGCAGACTTTACAATGAGCAGTTCTTC. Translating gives CASRLYNEQFF.

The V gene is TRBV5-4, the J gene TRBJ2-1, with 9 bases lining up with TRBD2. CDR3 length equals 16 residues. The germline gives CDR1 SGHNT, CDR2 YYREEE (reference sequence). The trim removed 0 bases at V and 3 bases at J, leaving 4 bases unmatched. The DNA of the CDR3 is TGTGCCAGCAGCTTGGCAGCGGGGGGCAGCTACAATGAGCAGTTCTTC. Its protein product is CASSLAAGGSYNEQFF. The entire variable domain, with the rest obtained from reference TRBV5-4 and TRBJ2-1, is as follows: ETGVTQSPTHLIKTRGQQVTLRCSSQSGHNTVSWYQQALGQGPQFIFQYYREEENGRGNFPPRFSGLQFPNYSSELNVNALELDDSALYLCASSLAAGGSYNEQFFGPGTRLTVL.

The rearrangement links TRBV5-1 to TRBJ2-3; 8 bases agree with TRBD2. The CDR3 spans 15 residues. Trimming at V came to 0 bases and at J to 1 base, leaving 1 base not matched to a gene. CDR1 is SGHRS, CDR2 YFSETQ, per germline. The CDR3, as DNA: TGCGCCAGCAGCTTGGAAGCGGGGGGCACAGATACGCAGTATTTT. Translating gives CASSLEAGGTDTQYF.

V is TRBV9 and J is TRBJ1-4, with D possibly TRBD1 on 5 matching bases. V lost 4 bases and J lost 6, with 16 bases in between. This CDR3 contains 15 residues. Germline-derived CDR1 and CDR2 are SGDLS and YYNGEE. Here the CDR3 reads CASSSGGAPDEKLFF. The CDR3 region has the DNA TGTGCCAGCAGCTCGGGAGGGGCTCCGGATGAAAAACTGTTTTTT. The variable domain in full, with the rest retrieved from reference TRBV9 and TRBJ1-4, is DSGVTQTPKHLITATGQRVTLRCSPRSGDLSVYWYQQSLDQGLQFLIQYYNGEERAKGNILERFSAQQFPDLHSELNLSSLELGDSALYFCASSSGGAPDEKLFFGSGTQLSVL.

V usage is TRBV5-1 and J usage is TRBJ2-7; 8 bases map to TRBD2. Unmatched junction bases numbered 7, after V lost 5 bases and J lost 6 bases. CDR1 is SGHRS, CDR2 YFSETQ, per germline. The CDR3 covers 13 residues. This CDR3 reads CASSPSSGAEQYF. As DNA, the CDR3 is TGCGCCAGCAGTCCAAGTAGCGGGGCCGAGCAGTACTTC.

CDR3 residues: CASSPGTDYEQYF. The CDR3 DNA follows: TGTGCCAGCTCACCGGGGACAGACTACGAGCAGTACTTC. The gene calls are TRBV18 and TRBJ2-7; TRBD1 matches at 7 bases. Germline V gene data show CDR1 as KGHSH and CDR2 as LQKENI. V dropped 3 bases and J dropped 3; count of bases not matched to a gene: 2. This CDR3 comprises 13 residues.

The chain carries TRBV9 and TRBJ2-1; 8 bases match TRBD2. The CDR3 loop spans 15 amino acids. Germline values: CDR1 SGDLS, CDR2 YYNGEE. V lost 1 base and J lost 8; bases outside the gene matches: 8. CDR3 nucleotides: TGTGCCAGCAGCGTATTCAGCGGGAGTATTGATGAGCAGTTCTTC. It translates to CASSVFSGSIDEQFF.

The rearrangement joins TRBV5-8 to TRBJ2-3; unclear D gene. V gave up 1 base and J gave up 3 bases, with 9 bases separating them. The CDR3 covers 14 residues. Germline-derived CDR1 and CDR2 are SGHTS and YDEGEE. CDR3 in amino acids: CASSLPSVTDTQYF. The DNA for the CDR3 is TGTGCCAGCAGCTTGCCTAGTGTGACAGATACGCAGTATTTT.